This T cell receptor (beta chain) was recovered during a study of blood T cells in healthy people across ages. Points on this clonotype: Its target is unknown.

Healthy Caucasian individuals from Russia aged 6 to 90 served as donors. Findings of the study overall: Roughly linear declines in TCR beta diversity per million T cells occurred with age. TCR beta diversity tracked closely with naive T cell percentage.

Then a second PCR, running roughly 7 to 11 cycles, was carried out with a sample-barcoded 5' primer and a J-beta primer mix. The template-switch adaptor, which had 12 random nucleotides, put a tag on each cDNA molecule. TCRdb reanalysed the 5' RACE reads using MiXCR and keeps one entry per CDR3 protein. Of 550,000 to 700,000 distinct CDR3 sequences in the sample, 27% were seen once. With 4 bases clipped from V and 3 bases from J, the junction kept 7 bases outside the gene matches. Germline assignment: CDR1 SGHRS and CDR2 YFSETQ. The CDR3 extends over 15 amino acids. Sequencing was done on a sample of blood. This clonotype originated in a woman aged 70 to 79 in good health. The chain is built from TRBV5-1 and TRBJ2-1, with 7 bases identical to TRBD2. CDR3 in DNA: TGCGCCAGCAGCCTGGCGGGGGATCACTACAATGAGCAGTTCTTC. Translation gives CASSLAGDHYNEQFF.